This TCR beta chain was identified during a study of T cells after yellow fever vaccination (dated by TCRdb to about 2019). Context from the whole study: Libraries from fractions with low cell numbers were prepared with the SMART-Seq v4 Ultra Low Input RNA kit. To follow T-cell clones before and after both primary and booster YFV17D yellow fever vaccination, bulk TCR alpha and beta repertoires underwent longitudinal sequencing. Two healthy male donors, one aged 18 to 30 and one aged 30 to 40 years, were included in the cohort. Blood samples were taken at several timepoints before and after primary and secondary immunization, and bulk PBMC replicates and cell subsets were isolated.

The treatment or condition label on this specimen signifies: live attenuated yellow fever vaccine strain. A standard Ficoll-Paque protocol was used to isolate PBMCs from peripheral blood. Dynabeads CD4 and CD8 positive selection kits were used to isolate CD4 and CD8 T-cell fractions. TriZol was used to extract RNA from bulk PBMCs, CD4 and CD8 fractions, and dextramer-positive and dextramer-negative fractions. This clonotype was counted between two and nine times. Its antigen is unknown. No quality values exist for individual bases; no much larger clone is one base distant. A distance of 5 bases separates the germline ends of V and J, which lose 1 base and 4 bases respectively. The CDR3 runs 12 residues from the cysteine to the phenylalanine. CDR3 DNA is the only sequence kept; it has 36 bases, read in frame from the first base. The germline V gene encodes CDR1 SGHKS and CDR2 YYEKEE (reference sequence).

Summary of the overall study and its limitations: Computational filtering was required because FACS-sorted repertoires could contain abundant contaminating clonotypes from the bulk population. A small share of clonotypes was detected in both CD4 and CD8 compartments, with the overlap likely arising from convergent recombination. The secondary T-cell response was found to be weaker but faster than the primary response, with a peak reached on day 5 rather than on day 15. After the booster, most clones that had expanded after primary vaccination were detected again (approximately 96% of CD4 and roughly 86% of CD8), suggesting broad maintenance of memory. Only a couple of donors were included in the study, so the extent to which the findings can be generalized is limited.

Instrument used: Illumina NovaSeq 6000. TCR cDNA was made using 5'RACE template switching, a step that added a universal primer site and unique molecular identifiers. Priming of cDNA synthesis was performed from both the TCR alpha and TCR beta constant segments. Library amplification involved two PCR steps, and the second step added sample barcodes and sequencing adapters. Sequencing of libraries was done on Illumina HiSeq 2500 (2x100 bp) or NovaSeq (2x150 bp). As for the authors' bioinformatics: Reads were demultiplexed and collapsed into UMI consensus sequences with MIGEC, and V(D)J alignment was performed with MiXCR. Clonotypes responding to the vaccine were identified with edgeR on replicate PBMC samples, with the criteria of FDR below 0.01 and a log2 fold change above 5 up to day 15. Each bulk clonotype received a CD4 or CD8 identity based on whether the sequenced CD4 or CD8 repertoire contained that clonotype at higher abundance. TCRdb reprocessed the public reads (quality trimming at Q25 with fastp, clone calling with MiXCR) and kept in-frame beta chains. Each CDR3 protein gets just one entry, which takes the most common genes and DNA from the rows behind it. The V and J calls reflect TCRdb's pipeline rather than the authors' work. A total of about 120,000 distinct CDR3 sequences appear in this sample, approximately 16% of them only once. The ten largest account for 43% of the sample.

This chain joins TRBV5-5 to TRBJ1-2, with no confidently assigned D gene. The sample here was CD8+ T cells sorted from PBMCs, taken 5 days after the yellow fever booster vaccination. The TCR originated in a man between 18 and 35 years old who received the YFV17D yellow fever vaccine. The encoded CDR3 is CASSLNIYGYTF. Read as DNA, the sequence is TGTGCCAGCAGCTTGAACATCTATGGCTACACCTTC.